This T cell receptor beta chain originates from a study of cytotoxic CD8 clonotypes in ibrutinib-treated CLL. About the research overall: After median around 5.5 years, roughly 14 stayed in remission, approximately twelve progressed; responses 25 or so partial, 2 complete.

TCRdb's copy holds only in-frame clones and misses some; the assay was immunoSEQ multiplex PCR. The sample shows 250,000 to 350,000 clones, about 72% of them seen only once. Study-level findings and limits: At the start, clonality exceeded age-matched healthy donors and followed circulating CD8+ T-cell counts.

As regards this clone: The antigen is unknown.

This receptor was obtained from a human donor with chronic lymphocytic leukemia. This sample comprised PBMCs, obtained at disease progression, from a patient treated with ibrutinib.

The CDR3 nucleotides read TGTGCCAGCAGAAGACGACAGAGCACAGATACGCAGTATTTT. Translation: CASRRRQSTDTQYF. The V call is TRBV25-1, the J call TRBJ2-3; TRBD1 is a possible D gene (5 bases). The CDR3 runs to 14 residues. Germline-derived CDR1 and CDR2 are MGHDK and SYGVNS. V was shortened by 6 bases and J by 0 bases, with 10 bases between the two germline ends.